This passage covers 10 T cell receptor beta chains from one sample sequenced in a study of blood T cell repertoires in COVID-19. Repertoires were generated with immunoSEQ multiplex PCR, while TCRdb's copy carries only in-frame clones and drops some. The sample contains under 300,000 clones, approximately 90% of which appear only once. The sequenced material came from PBMCs or T cells enriched from blood (not recorded which). All receptors derive from a middle-aged woman with acute COVID-19.

This clone was counted a few times. This chain uses TRBV27 with TRBJ1-4, with 10 bases aligning to TRBD1. The V and J ends lost 6 bases and 8 bases, in that order; junction bases with no gene match: 9. Germline CDR1 and CDR2: MNHEY and SMNVEV (reference sequence). This CDR3 comprises 15 residues. The CDR3 sequence is CASRQHGTGEEKLFF. Here the CDR3 DNA reads TGTGCCAGCAGGCAACACGGGACAGGGGAAGAAAAACTGTTTTTT.

Here the CDR3 DNA reads TGTGCCAGCAGCCAACCGACAGGGAACACTGAAGCTTTCTTT. Protein product: CASSQPTGNTEAFF. The V and J genes are TRBV6-6 and TRBJ1-1, with a tentative D call TRBD1 (6 bases). Germline assignment: CDR1 MNHNY and CDR2 SVGAGI (reference sequence). This CDR3 region has 14 residues. Trimming removed 6 bases from V and 1 base from J, with 12 bases in between.

The V call is TRBV5-1, the J call TRBJ1-2; TRBD1 might be the D (6 bases). Trimming stripped 5 bases from V and 4 bases from J, with 12 bases between. Germline V lookup: CDR1 SGHRS, CDR2 YFSETQ. The CDR3 is 13 residues long. CDR3 in amino acids: CASRAQGIYGYTF. As DNA, the CDR3 is TGCGCCAGCAGAGCACAGGGTATCTATGGCTACACCTTC.

The rearrangement uses TRBV5-4 and TRBJ2-3; D is perhaps TRBD1 (6 bases). The germline CDR1 and CDR2 sequences are SGHNT and YYREEE (reference sequence). This CDR3 contains 15 residues. V shed 0 bases and J shed 0 bases, with 8 bases lying between them. CDR3 region: CASSLVRGSTDTQYF. The DNA for the CDR3 is TGTGCCAGCAGCTTGGTCAGGGGAAGCACAGATACGCAGTATTTT.

This clone was counted a few times. The chain is built from TRBV12-3 or TRBV12-4 and TRBJ2-7; the D is unclear. The CDR3 is made up of 11 amino acids. Trimming left V 1 base short and J 7 bases short, with 5 bases between. As DNA, the CDR3 is TGTGCCAGCAGTTTAGACAGAGAGCAGTACGTC. Protein: CASSLDREQYV.

The CDR3 DNA follows: TGTGCCAGCAGCGTAGCGGGTCGGGTGTTGGATGAGCAGTTCTTC. Amino acids: CASSVAGRVLDEQFF. The chain has TRBV9 and TRBJ2-1, with D unclear. The CDR3 spans 15 residues. The ends were cut back, 0 bases at V and 8 bases at J, with 15 bases in the middle. Per the germline V gene, CDR1 is SGDLS and CDR2 is YYNGEE.

The genes are TRBV19 and TRBJ1-5; D may be TRBD1 (6 bases). The germline V gene encodes CDR1 LNHDA and CDR2 SQIVND (reference sequence). CDR3 length: 16 residues. V was pared by 3 bases and J by 2 bases, with 14 bases between. CDR3: CASSIWGRGGNQPQHF. For the CDR3, the DNA is TGTGCCAGTAGTATTTGGGGGAGGGGGGGCAATCAGCCCCAGCATTTT.

The chain has TRBV7-9 and TRBJ2-1, with TRBD2 matching over 9 bases. The CDR3 consists of 16 residues. V was pared by 6 bases and J by 6 bases, with 12 bases of the junction left unmatched. The germline V gene has CDR1 SEHNR and CDR2 FQNEAQ (reference sequence). The CDR3 nucleotides are TGTGCCAGCAGTTCTAGGGTACTAGCGGGCCTCAATGAGCAGTTCTTC. Amino acid sequence: CASSSRVLAGLNEQFF.

This rearrangement joins TRBV19 to TRBJ2-3, with 11 nucleotides matching TRBD2. This CDR3 spans 16 amino acids. V gave up 3 bases and J gave up 8 bases; unmatched junction bases: 10. Germline V gene data show CDR1 as LNHDA and CDR2 as SQIVND (reference sequence). This chain's CDR3 is CASSMRLAGGHVTQYF. For the CDR3, the DNA is TGTGCCAGTAGTATGAGGCTAGCGGGGGGTCACGTTACGCAGTATTTT.

The J gene is TRBJ2-5, the V gene TRBV5-6; 13 positions agree with TRBD2. Unmatched junction bases numbered 5, after V lost 0 bases and J lost 3 bases. The CDR3 sequence is 17 residues long. Germline values: CDR1 SGHDT, CDR2 YYEEEE. The CDR3 DNA is TGTGCCAGCAGCTTGGGACTAGCGGGGGGAAAAAAAGAGACCCAGTACTTC. Its protein product is CASSLGLAGGKKETQYF.